This T cell receptor (beta chain) was found in a study of blood T cells in healthy people across ages. Study-wide results and caveats: The recorded TCR beta diversity per million T cells decreased in a roughly linear manner with age.

The authors ran a second PCR of roughly 7 to 11 cycles using a sample-barcoded 5' primer and a J-beta primer mix. TCRdb analysed the 5' RACE reads with MiXCR anew, one entry per CDR3 protein. Among about 750,000 distinct CDR3 sequences listed, roughly 50% were seen once. Remarks on this clonotype: Its specificity is unknown.

CDR1 and CDR2 from the germline V gene are SGHTA and FQGNSA. The CDR3 is 15 amino acids. The V gene lost 1 base and the J gene lost 0 bases, with 10 bases spanning the gap. The sequence was obtained from a man aged 80 or over in good health. Sequencing was carried out using blood. The chain is built from TRBV7-2 and TRBJ2-7, with D possibly being TRBD1 or TRBD2 (5 bases each). Here the CDR3 reads CASSLVPGTSYEQYF. The CDR3 nucleotides read TGTGCCAGCAGCTTAGTCCCCGGGACCTCCTACGAGCAGTACTTC.